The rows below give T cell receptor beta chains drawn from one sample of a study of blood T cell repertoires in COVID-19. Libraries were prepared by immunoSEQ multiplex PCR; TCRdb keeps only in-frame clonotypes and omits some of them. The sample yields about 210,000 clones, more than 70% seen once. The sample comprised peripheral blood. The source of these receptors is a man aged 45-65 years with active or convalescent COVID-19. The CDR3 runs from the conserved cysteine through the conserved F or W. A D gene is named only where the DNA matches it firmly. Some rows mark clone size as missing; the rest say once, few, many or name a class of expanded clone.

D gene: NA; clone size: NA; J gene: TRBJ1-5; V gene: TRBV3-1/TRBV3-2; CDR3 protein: CASSQGDTQPQHF; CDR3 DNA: TGTGCCAGCAGCCAAGGGGACACTCAGCCCCAGCATTTT
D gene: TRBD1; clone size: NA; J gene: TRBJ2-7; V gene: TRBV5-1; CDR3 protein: CASSRGGGQGERKQYF; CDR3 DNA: TGCGCCAGCAGCAGAGGAGGGGGACAGGGGGAAAGGAAGCAGTACTTC
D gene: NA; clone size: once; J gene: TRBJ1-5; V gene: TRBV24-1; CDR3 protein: CATSFGERQPQHF; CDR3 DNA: TGTGCCACCAGTTTCGGGGAAAGACAGCCCCAGCATTTT
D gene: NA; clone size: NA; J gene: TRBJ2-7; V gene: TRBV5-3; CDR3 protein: CARSLDLFRDFYEQYF; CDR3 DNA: TGTGCCAGAAGCTTGGACCTCTTTCGGGACTTCTACGAGCAGTACTTC
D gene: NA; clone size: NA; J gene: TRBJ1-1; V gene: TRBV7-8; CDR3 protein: CASSPQGRGTEAFF; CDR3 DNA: TGTGCCAGCAGCCCCCAAGGGCGGGGCACTGAAGCTTTCTTT
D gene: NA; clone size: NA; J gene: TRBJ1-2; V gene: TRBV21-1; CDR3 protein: CASSKGNGLCTF; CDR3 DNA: TGTGCCAGCAGCAAAGGGAATGGGCTGTGCACCTTC
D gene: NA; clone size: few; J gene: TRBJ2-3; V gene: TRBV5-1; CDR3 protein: CASSLAVTVGTDTQYF; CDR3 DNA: TGCGCCAGCAGCTTGGCGGTAACGGTGGGCACAGATACGCAGTATTTT
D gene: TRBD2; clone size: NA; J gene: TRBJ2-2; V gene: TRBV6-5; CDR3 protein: CASSYGLAANTGELFF; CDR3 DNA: TGTGCCAGCAGTTATGGGCTAGCGGCGAACACCGGGGAGCTGTTTTTT
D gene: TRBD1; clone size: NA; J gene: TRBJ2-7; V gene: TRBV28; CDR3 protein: CASSLQGYEQYF; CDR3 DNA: TGTGCCAGCAGTCTACAGGGGTACGAGCAGTACTTC
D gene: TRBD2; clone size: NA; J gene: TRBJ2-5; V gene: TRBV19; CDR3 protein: CASSWGSGNPLAETQYF; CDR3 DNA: TGTGCCAGTAGTTGGGGTAGCGGGAACCCCTTGGCAGAGACCCAGTACTTC
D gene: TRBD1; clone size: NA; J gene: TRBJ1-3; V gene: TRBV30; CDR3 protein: CAWIGTGGPGSGNTIYF; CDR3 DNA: TGTGCCTGGATTGGGACAGGGGGCCCTGGCTCTGGAAACACCATATATTTT
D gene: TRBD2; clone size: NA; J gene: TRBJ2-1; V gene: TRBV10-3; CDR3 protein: CAIRMGTTNNEQFF; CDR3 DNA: TGTGCCATCAGGATGGGGACTACAAACAATGAGCAGTTCTTC
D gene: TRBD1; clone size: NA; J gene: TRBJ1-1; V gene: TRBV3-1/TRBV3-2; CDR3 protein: CASSQGDRHTEAFF; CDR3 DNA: TGTGCCAGCAGCCAAGGGGACAGGCACACTGAAGCTTTCTTT
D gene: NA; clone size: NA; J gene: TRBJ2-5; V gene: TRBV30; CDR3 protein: CAWSVPTPFQETQYF; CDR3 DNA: TGTGCCTGGAGTGTCCCGACACCATTTCAAGAGACCCAGTACTTC
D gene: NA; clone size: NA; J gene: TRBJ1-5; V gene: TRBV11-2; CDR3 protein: CASSLVIDQPQHF; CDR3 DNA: TGTGCCAGCAGCTTAGTAATTGATCAGCCCCAGCATTTT
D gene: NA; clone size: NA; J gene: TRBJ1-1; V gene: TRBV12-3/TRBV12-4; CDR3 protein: CASSLQENTEAFF; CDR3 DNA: TGTGCCAGCAGTCTACAGGAGAACACTGAAGCTTTCTTT
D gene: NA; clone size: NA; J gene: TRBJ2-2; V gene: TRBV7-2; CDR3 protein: CASSLGGTGELFF; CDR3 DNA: TGTGCCAGCAGCTTAGGCGGGACCGGGGAGCTGTTTTTT
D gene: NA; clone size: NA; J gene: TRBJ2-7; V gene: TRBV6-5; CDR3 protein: CASSYGGAPYEQYF; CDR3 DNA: TGTGCCAGCAGTTACGGGGGCGCCCCCTACGAGCAGTACTTC
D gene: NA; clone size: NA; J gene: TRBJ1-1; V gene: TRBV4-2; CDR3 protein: CASSQDRRTEAFF; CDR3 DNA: TGTGCCAGCAGCCAAGATCGGAGAACTGAAGCTTTCTTT
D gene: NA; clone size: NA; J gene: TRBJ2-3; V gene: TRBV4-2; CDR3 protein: CASSQDGGGTDTQYF; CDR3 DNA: TGTGCCAGCAGCCAAGATGGCGGGGGCACAGATACGCAGTATTTT
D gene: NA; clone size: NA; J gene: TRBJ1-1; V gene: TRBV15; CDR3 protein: CATSRKGSNTEAFF; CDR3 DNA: TGTGCCACCAGCAGGAAGGGGTCGAACACTGAAGCTTTCTTT
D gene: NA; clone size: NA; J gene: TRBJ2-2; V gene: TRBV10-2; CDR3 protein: CASSERGGGPGELFF; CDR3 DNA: TGCGCCAGCAGTGAACGGGGCGGGGGCCCCGGGGAGCTGTTTTTT
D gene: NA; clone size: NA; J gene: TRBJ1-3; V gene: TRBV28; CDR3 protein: CASEQGDIGNTIYF; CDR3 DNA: TGTGCCAGTGAACAGGGTGATATTGGAAACACCATATATTTT
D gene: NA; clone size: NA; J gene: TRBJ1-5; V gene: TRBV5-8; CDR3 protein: CASSLGSMAGGQPQHF; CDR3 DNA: TGTGCCAGCAGCTTGGGTTCCATGGCAGGTGGTCAGCCCCAGCATTTT
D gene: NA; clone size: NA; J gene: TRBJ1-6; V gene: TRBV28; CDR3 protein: CASSYSPPDRGNSPLHF; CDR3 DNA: TGTGCCAGCAGCTACTCCCCACCGGACAGAGGAAATTCACCCCTCCACTTT
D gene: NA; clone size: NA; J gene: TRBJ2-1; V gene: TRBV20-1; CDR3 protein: CSALNNEQFF; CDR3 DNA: TGCAGTGCTCTTAACAATGAGCAGTTCTTC
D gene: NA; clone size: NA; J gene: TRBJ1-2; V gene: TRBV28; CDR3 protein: CASSLPPRVGGYTF; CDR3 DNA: TGTGCCAGCAGTTTACCCCCCCGGGTCGGGGGCTACACCTTC
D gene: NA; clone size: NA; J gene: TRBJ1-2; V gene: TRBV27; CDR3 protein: CASSLRQDRGYTF; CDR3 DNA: TGTGCCAGCAGTTTAAGGCAGGATCGTGGCTACACCTTC
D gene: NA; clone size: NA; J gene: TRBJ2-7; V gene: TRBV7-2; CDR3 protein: CASSLSIRQILNYEQYF; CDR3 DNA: TGTGCCAGCAGCTTATCCATCCGACAAATATTAAACTACGAGCAGTACTTC
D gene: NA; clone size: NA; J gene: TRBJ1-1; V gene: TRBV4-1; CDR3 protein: CASSPGVLMGRYGTEAFF; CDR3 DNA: TGCGCCAGCAGCCCAGGGGTCTTAATGGGCAGGTACGGCACTGAAGCTTTCTTT
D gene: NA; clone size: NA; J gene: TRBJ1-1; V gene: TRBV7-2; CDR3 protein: CASNPQPNTEAFF; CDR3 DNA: TGTGCCAGCAACCCACAACCGAACACTGAAGCTTTCTTT
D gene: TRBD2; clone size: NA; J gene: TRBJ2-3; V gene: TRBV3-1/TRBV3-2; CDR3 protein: CASSDSGSGTDTQYF; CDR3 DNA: TGTGCCAGCAGCGATAGCGGGAGTGGAACAGATACGCAGTATTTT
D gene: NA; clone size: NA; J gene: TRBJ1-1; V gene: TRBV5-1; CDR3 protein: CASMRGSRGGTEAFF; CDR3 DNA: TGCGCCAGCATGAGGGGGTCTAGGGGAGGGACTGAAGCTTTCTTT
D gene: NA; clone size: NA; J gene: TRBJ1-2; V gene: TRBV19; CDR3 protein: CASSISDRGYGYTF; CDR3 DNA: TGTGCCAGTAGTATAAGTGACCGGGGCTATGGCTACACCTTC
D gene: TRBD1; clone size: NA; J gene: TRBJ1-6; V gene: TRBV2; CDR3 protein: CASSETTGGNSPLHF; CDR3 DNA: TGTGCCAGCAGTGAAACAACAGGGGGCAATTCACCCCTCCACTTT
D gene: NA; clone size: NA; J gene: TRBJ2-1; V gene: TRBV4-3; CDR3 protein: CASSHSSGVNEQFF; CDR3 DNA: TGCGCCAGCAGCCACAGCTCGGGGGTCAATGAGCAGTTCTTC
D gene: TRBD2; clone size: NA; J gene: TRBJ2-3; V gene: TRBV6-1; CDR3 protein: CASSDPPFSGRGADTQYF; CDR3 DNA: TGTGCCAGCAGTGATCCCCCCTTTAGCGGGAGAGGCGCAGATACGCAGTATTTT
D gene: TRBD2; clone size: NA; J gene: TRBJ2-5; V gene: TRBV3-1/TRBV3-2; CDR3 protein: CASSQVWGRAQETQYF; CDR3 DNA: TGTGCCAGCAGCCAAGTGTGGGGGAGGGCCCAGGAGACCCAGTACTTC
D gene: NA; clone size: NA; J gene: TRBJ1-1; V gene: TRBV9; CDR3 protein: CASSVQGNTEAFF; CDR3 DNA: TGTGCCAGCAGCGTTCAGGGGAACACTGAAGCTTTCTTT
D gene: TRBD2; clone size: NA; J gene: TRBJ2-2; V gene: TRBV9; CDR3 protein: CASSVVAGGNTGELFF; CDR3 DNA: TGTGCCAGCAGCGTCGTAGCGGGGGGGAACACCGGGGAGCTGTTTTTT
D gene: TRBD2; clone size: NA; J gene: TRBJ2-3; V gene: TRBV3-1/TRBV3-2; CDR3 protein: CASTPAGGTDTQYF; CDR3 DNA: TGTGCCAGCACCCCAGCGGGAGGCACAGATACGCAGTATTTT
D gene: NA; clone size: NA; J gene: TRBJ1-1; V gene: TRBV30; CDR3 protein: CAWIRVLNTEAFF; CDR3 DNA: TGTGCCTGGATCCGGGTCTTGAACACTGAAGCTTTCTTT
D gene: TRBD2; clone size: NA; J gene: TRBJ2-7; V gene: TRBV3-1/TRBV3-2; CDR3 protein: CASSQLAGGGEQYF; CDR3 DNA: TGTGCCAGCAGCCAACTAGCGGGAGGGGGTGAGCAGTACTTC
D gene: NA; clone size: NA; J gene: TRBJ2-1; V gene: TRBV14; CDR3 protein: CASSQHPDGRVGEQFF; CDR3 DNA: TGTGCCAGCAGCCAACACCCAGACGGGAGAGTGGGTGAGCAGTTCTTC
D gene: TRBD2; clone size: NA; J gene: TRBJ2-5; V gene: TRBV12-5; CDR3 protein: CASGRSGGGETQYF; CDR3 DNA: TGTGCTAGTGGACGTAGCGGGGGAGGAGAGACCCAGTACTTC
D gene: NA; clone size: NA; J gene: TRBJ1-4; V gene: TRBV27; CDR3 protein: CASSSGMAGEKLFF; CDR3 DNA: TGTGCCAGCAGTTCCGGAATGGCGGGGGAAAAACTGTTTTTT
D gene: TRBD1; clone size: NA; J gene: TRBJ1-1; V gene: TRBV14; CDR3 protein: CASSQAGQGKNAMNTEAFF; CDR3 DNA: TGTGCCAGCAGCCAAGCGGGACAGGGTAAAAATGCTATGAACACTGAAGCTTTCTTT
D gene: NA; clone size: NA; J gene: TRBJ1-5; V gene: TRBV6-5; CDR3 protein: CASSSTGIFSNQPQHF; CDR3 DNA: TGTGCCAGCAGTTCCACAGGGATCTTCAGCAATCAGCCCCAGCATTTT
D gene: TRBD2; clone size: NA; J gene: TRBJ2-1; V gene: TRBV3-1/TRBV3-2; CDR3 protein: CASSPGLAGGLPYNEQFF; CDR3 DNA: TGTGCCAGCAGCCCGGGACTAGCGGGAGGGTTACCCTACAATGAGCAGTTCTTC